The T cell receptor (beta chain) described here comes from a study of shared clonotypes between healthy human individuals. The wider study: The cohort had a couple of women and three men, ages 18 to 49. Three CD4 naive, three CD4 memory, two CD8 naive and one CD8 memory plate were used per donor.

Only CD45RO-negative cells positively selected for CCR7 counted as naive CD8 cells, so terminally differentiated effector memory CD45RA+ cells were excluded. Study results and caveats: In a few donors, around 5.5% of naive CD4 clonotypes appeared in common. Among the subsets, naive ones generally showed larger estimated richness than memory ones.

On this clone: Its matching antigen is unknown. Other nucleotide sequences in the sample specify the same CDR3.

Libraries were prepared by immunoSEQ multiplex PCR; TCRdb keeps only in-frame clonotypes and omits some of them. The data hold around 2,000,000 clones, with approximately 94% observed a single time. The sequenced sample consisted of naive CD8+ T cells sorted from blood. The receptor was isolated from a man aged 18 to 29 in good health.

The CDR3 DNA sequence: TGTGCCAGCAGCTCTCGGGACAGGGGACCAGATACGCAGTATTTT. This encodes CASSSRDRGPDTQYF. V is TRBV7-9 and J is TRBJ2-3; 10 nucleotides line up with TRBD1. Germline V gene lookup returns CDR1 SEHNR and CDR2 FQNEAQ (reference sequence). After removal of 4 bases from V and 4 bases from J, the junction contained 5 bases not matched to a gene. The CDR3 sequence is 15 residues long.